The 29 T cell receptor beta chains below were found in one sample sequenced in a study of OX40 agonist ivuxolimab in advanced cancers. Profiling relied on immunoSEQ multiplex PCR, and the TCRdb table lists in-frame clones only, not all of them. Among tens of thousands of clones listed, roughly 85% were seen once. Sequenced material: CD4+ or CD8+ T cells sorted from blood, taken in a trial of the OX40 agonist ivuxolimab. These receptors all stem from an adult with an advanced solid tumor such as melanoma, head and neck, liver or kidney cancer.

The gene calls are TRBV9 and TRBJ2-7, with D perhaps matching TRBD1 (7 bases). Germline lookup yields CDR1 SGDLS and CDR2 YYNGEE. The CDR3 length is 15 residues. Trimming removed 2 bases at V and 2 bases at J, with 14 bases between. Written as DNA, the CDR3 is TGTGCCAGCAGCGTCGGGCAGGGGGGTACCTACGAGCAGTACTTC. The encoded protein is CASSVGQGGTYEQYF.

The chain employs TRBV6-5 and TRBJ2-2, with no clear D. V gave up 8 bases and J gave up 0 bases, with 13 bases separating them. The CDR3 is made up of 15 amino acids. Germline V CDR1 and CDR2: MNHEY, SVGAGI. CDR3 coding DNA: TGTGCCAGCCAAACGTATGTCGCGAACACCGGGGAGCTGTTTTTT. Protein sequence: CASQTYVANTGELFF.

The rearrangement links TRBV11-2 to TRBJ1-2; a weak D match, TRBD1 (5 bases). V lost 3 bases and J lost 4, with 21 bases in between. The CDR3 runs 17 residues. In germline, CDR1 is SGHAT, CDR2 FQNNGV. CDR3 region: CASSFFPPGQGSYGYTF. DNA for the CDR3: TGTGCCAGCAGCTTCTTTCCGCCGGGGCAGGGCTCCTATGGCTACACCTTC.

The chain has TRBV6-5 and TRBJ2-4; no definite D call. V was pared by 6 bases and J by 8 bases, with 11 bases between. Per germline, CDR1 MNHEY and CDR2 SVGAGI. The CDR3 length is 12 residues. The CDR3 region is CASRNRLDIQYF. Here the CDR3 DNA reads TGTGCCAGCAGGAACCGACTGGACATTCAGTACTTC.

CDR3: CASSIGATNEKLFF. In DNA, the CDR3 is TGTGCCAGTAGTATAGGGGCAACTAATGAAAAACTGTTTTTT. The chain is built from TRBV19 and TRBJ1-4; the D is unclear. CDR3 length equals 14 residues. Germline V gene sequence: CDR1 LNHDA, CDR2 SQIVND (reference sequence). The V gene lost 1 base and the J gene lost 0 bases, with 3 bases spanning the gap.

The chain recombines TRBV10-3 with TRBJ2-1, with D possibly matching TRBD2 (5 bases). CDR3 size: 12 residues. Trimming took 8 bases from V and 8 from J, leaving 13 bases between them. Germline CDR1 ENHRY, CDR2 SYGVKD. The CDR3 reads CAIPLRAYEQFF. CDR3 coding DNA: TGTGCCATCCCCCTGAGGGCGTATGAGCAGTTCTTC.

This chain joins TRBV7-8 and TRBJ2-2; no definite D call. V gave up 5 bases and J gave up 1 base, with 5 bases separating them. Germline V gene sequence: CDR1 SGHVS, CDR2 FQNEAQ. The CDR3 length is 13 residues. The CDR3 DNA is TGTGCCAGCAGCCGCAAGAACACCGGGGAGCTGTTTTTT. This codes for CASSRKNTGELFF.

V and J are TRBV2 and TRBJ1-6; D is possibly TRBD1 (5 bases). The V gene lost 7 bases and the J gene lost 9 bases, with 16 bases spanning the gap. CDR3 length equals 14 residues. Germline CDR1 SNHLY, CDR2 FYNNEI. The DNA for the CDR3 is TGTGCCAGCACCAATGGAGGGGTCGGTTCACCCCTCCACTTT. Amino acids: CASTNGGVGSPLHF.

The CDR3 here is CASSGLNTGELFF. DNA of the CDR3: TGTGCCAGCAGTGGACTTAACACCGGGGAGCTGTTTTTT. The chain is built from TRBV6-1 and TRBJ2-2; D not resolved. Germline-derived CDR1 and CDR2 are MNHNS and SASEGT. V lost 4 bases and J 2 bases, leaving 5 bases between the germline ends. This CDR3 has 13 residues.

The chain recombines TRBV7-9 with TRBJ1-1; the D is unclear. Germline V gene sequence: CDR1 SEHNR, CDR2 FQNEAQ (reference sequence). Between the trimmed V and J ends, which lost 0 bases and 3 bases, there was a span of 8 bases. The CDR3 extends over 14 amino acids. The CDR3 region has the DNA TGTGCCAGCAGCTTAGCGCACCGAGACACTGAAGCTTTCTTT. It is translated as CASSLAHRDTEAFF. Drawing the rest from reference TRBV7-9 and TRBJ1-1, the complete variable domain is DTGVSQNPRHKITKRGQNVTFRCDPISEHNRLYWYRQTLGQGPEFLTYFQNEAQLEKSRLLSDRFSAERPKGSFSTLEIQRTEQGDSAMYLCASSLAHRDTEAFFGQGTRLTVV.

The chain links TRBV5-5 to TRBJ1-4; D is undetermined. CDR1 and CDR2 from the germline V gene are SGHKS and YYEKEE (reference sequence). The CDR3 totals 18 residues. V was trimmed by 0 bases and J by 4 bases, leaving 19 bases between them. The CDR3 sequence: CASSLVPGSVSNNEKLFF. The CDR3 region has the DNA TGTGCCAGCAGCTTGGTACCGGGATCCGTTTCGAATAATGAAAAACTGTTTTTT.

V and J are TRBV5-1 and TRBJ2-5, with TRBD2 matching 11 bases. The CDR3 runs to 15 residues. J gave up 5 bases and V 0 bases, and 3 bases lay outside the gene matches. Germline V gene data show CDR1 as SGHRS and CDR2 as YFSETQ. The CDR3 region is CASSLGLAGMETQYF. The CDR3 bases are TGCGCCAGCAGCTTGGGACTAGCGGGAATGGAGACCCAGTACTTC. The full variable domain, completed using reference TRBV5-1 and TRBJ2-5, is KAGVTQTPRYLIKTRGQQVTLSCSPISGHRSVSWYQQTPGQGLQFLFEYFSETQRNKGNFPGRFSGRQFSNSRSEMNVSTLELGDSALYLCASSLGLAGMETQYFGPGTRLLVL.

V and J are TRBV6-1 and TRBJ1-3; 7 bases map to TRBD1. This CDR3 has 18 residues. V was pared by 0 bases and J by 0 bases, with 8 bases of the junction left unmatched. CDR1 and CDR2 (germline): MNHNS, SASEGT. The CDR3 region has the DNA TGTGCCAGCAGTGAAGCAGGGGGCAGCTTCTCCTCTGGAAACACCATATATTTT. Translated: CASSEAGGSFSSGNTIYF.

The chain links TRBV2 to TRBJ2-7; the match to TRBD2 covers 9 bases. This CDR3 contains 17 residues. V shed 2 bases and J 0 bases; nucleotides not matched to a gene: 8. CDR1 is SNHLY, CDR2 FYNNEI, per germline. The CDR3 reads CASSERGREGFSYEQYF. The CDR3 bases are TGTGCCAGCAGTGAAAGGGGGCGGGAGGGATTCTCCTACGAGCAGTACTTC.

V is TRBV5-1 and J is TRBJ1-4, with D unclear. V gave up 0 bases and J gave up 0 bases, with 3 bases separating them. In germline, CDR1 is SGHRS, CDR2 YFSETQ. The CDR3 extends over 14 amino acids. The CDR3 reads CASSLAATNEKLFF. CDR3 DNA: TGCGCCAGCAGCTTGGCAGCAACTAATGAAAAACTGTTTTTT.

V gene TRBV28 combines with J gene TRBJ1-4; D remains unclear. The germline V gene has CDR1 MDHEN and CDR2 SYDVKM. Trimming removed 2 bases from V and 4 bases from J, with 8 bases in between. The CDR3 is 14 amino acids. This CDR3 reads CASSLGQSNEKLFF. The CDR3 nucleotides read TGTGCCAGCAGTTTAGGTCAGAGTAATGAAAAACTGTTTTTT.

The CDR3 region has the DNA TGTGCCAGCAGCCCACAGGCTAGGGGACTCGGGGAGCTGTTTTTT. The encoded protein is CASSPQARGLGELFF. The rearrangement joins TRBV7-3 to TRBJ2-2; a possible D gene is TRBD2 (6 bases). The ends were cut back, 5 bases at V and 7 bases at J, with 17 bases in the middle. The CDR3 sequence is 15 residues long. Germline V gene sequence: CDR1 SGHTA, CDR2 FQGTGA.

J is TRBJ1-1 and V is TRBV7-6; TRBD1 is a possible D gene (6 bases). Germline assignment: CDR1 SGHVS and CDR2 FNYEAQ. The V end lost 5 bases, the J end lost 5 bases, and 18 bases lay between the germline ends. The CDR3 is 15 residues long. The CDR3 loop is CASSPIGGRNTEAFF. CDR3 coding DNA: TGTGCCAGCAGCCCTATCGGGGGCAGAAATACTGAAGCTTTCTTT.

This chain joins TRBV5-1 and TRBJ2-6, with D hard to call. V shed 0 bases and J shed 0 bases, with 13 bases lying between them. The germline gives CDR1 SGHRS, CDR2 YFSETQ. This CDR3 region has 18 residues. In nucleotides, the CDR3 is TGCGCCAGCAGCTTGGTGGCAGGAACCATCTCTGGGGCCAACGTCCTGACTTTC. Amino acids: CASSLVAGTISGANVLTF.

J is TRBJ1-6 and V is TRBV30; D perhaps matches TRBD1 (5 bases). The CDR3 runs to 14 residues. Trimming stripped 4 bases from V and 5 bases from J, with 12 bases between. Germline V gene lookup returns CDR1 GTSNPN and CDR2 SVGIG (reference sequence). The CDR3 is CAWTEGTHNSPLHF. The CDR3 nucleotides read TGTGCCTGGACCGAGGGGACCCATAATTCACCCCTCCACTTT. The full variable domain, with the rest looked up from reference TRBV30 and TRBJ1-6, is SQTIHQWPATLVQPVGSPLSLECTVEGTSNPNLYWYRQAAGRGLQLLFYSVGIGQISSEVPQNLSASRPQDRQFILSSKKLLLSDSGFYLCAWTEGTHNSPLHFGNGTRLTVT.

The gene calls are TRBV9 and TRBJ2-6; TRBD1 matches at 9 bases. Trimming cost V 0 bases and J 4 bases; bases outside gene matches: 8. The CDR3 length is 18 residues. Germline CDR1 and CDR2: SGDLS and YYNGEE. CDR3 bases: TGTGCCAGCAGCGTAGATCGGACAGGGGCCGGAGGGGCCAACGTCCTGACTTTC. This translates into CASSVDRTGAGGANVLTF.

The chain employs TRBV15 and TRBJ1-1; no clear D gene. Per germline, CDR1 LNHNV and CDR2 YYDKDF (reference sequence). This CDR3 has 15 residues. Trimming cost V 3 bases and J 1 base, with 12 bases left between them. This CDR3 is CATSRETRENTEAFF. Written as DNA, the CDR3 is TGTGCCACCAGCAGGGAGACACGGGAGAACACTGAAGCTTTCTTT.

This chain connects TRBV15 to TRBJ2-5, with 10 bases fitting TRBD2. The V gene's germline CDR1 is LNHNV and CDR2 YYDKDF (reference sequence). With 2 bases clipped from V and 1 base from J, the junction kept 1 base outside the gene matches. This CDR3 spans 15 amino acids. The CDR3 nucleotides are TGTGCCACCAGCAGACTAGCGGGAGCCCAAGAGACCCAGTACTTC. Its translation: CATSRLAGAQETQYF.

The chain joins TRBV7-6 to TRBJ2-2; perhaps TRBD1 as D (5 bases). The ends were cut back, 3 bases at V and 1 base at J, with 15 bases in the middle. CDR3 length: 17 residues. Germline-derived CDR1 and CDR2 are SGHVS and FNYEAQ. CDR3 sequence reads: CASSLTLRVGNTGELFF. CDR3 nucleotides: TGTGCCAGCAGCTTGACGCTCAGGGTTGGGAACACCGGGGAGCTGTTTTTT.

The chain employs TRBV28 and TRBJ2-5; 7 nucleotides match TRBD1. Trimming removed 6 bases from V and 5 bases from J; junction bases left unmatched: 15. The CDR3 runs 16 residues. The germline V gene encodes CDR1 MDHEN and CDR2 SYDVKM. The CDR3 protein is CASRNPPQGPGETQYF. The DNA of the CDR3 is TGTGCCAGCAGAAACCCCCCACAGGGGCCGGGTGAGACCCAGTACTTC.

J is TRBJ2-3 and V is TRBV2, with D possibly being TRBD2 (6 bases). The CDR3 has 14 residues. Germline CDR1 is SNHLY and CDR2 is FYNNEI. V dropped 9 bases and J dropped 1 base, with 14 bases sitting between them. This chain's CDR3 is CASQRARGTDTQYF. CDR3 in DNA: TGTGCCAGTCAGCGGGCGCGTGGCACAGATACGCAGTATTTT.

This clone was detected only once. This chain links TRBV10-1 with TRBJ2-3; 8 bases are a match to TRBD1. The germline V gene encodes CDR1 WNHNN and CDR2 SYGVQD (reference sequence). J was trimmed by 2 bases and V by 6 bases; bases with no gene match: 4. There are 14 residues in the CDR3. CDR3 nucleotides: TGCGCCAGCAGGGGGGACAGGATCACAGATACGCAGTATTTT. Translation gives CASRGDRITDTQYF.

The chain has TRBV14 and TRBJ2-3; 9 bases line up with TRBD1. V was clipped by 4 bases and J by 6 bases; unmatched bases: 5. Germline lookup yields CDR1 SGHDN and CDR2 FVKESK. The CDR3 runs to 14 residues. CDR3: CASSRDRAADTQYF. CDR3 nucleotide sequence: TGTGCCAGCAGCCGGGACAGGGCTGCGGATACGCAGTATTTT.

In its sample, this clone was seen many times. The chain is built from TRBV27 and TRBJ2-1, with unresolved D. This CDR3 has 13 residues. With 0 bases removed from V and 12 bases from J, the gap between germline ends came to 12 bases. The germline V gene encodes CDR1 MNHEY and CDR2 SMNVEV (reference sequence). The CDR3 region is CASSLSISSWQFF. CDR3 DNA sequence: TGTGCCAGCAGTTTATCGATTAGTTCGTGGCAGTTCTTC.